The 20 T cell receptor beta chains below were found in one sample sequenced in a study of identical twins. TCRdb analysed the 5' RACE reads with MiXCR anew, one entry per CDR3 protein. The data contain around 280,000 distinct CDR3 sequences, 8% to 9% of them singletons. The same data also contributed to another study, on yellow fever vaccine responses in identical twins.

Sequencing was carried out using memory (CD45RO+) T cells sorted from blood. These TCRs come from a woman in her late teens or twenties in good health.

This clonotype was recorded many times. The chain couples TRBV5-1 to TRBJ2-7; 14 bases are a match to TRBD2. This CDR3 has 16 amino acids. Germline V lookup: CDR1 SGHRS, CDR2 YFSETQ. V trimming: 4 bases; J trimming: 4 bases; junction bases outside the gene matches: 7. The CDR3 protein is CASSPPGTSGSYEQYF. The CDR3 region has the DNA TGCGCCAGCAGCCCCCCCGGGACTAGCGGGAGTTACGAGCAGTACTTC.

Ten or more counts support this clonotype. The gene calls are TRBV20-1 and TRBJ2-5; 9 bases align to TRBD1. The CDR3 spans 16 residues. The V segment lost 3 bases and the J segment 1 base; nucleotides outside the gene matches: 9. CDR1 is DFQATT, CDR2 SNEGSKA, per germline (reference sequence). CDR3 DNA: TGCAGTGCTAGCCGAGACAGGGGGGTAACCCAAGAGACCCAGTACTTC. Translation gives CSASRDRGVTQETQYF.

This clonotype was observed many times. The V and J genes are TRBV6-5 and TRBJ2-1, with TRBD1 identical over 8 bases. Per the germline V gene, CDR1 is MNHEY and CDR2 is SVGAGI. Trimming took 0 bases from V and 10 from J; bases not matched to a gene: 8. This CDR3 comprises 15 residues. The CDR3 nucleotides read TGTGCCAGCAGTTACTCACCAGGGGGCCTGCTGGAGCAGTTCTTC. Translation gives CASSYSPGGLLEQFF.

The table lists this clonotype with many counts. DNA for the CDR3: TGTGCCAGCAGCTTGACTAATGAAAAACTGTTTTTT. It encodes CASSLTNEKLFF. The rearrangement links TRBV7-9 to TRBJ1-4; unclear D gene. The CDR3 extends over 12 amino acids. V shed 3 bases and J shed 2 bases, with 1 base lying between them. From germline, CDR1 is SEHNR and CDR2 FQNEAQ (reference sequence).

The chain is built from TRBV29-1 and TRBJ2-5; possible D gene TRBD2, 5 bases. The CDR3 length is 10 residues. Germline CDR1 and CDR2: SQVTM and ANQGSEA. The V end lost 4 bases, the J end lost 5 bases, and 5 bases lay between the germline ends. CDR3 DNA sequence: TGCAGCGTTGGAGGGGAGACCCAGTACTTC. Its protein product is CSVGGETQYF. The entire variable domain, with the rest obtained from reference TRBV29-1 and TRBJ2-5, is as follows: SAVISQKPSRDICQRGTSLTIQCQVDSQVTMMFWYRQQPGQSLTLIATANQGSEATYESGFVIDKFPISRPNLTFSTLTVSNMSPEDSSIYLCSVGGETQYFGPGTRLLVL.

The CDR3 DNA sequence: TGTGCCAGCAGCCAAGTCGCGGGGGAAACGGATACGCAGTATTTT. Amino acid sequence: CASSQVAGETDTQYF. The gene calls are TRBV4-2 and TRBJ2-3; TRBD2 agrees at 7 bases. With V trimmed by 1 base and J by 6 bases, 7 bases remained unmatched. The CDR3 consists of 15 residues. Germline lookup yields CDR1 LGHNA and CDR2 YNFKEQ.

The rearrangement uses TRBV27 and TRBJ1-5, with D hard to call. Germline CDR1 and CDR2: MNHEY and SMNVEV (reference sequence). V lost 2 bases and J 10 bases, leaving 12 bases between the germline ends. The CDR3 loop spans 13 amino acids. DNA of the CDR3: TGTGCCAGCAGTTTAGCGGGCGCCGGACCCCAGCATTTT. Translating it yields CASSLAGAGPQHF.

The chain recombines TRBV5-1 with TRBJ2-3, with 10 bases identical to TRBD2. The germline V gene encodes CDR1 SGHRS and CDR2 YFSETQ. This CDR3 comprises 14 residues. The ends lost 1 base at V and 10 bases at J; junction bases unmatched: 6. CDR3 protein: CASSLSSGGASQYF. The DNA for the CDR3 is TGCGCCAGCAGCTTGTCGAGCGGGGGGGCCTCGCAGTATTTT.

This clonotype has ten or more counts. The chain couples TRBV18 to TRBJ2-1; the match to TRBD2 covers 9 bases. The CDR3 runs to 13 residues. The V gene's germline CDR1 is KGHSH and CDR2 LQKENI. V gave up 6 bases and J gave up 4 bases; unmatched junction bases: 1. The CDR3 protein is CASSSGGYNEQFF. CDR3 DNA: TGTGCCAGCTCTAGCGGGGGATACAATGAGCAGTTCTTC.

This clonotype occurred a few times. The chain combines TRBV25-1 with TRBJ2-7; no definite D call. With 3 bases removed from V and 2 bases from J, the gap between germline ends came to 8 bases. Germline V CDR1 and CDR2: MGHDK, SYGVNS. The CDR3 spans 13 residues. The CDR3 DNA sequence: TGTGCCAGCAGTGATATTCCGACCTACGAGCAGTACTTC. Its translation is CASSDIPTYEQYF.

The chain combines TRBV4-2 with TRBJ2-1; a possible D gene is TRBD2 (5 bases). V was cut by 4 bases and J by 7 bases, with 20 bases left in between. CDR1 and CDR2 from the germline V gene are LGHNA and YNFKEQ. The CDR3 runs 16 residues. The CDR3 region has the DNA TGTGCCAGCAGCCCCGGGATCCAGGCGGTGGGAAATGAGCAGTTCTTC. Translation gives CASSPGIQAVGNEQFF.

The V gene is TRBV7-2, the J gene TRBJ1-1; D is ambiguous. The CDR3 runs to 14 residues. Per the germline V gene, CDR1 is SGHTA and CDR2 is FQGNSA. With 5 bases removed from V and 5 bases from J, the gap between germline ends came to 15 bases. The CDR3 protein is CASSPTTVGTEAFF. The DNA for the CDR3 is TGTGCCAGCAGCCCAACGACGGTGGGTACTGAAGCTTTCTTT.

The V call is TRBV7-9, the J call TRBJ2-5, with D perhaps assigned TRBD1 or TRBD2 (5 bases each). The germline V gene has CDR1 SEHNR and CDR2 FQNEAQ (reference sequence). The V gene lost 5 bases and the J gene lost 4 bases, with 23 bases spanning the gap. The CDR3 extends over 17 amino acids. The chain's CDR3 is CASSDGGRGVLLETQYF. CDR3 bases: TGTGCCAGCAGCGATGGGGGTCGGGGCGTATTATTAGAGACCCAGTACTTC.

V gene TRBV29-1 combines with J gene TRBJ1-2, with 10 bases lining up with TRBD1. V lost 5 bases to trimming and J lost 8 bases; unmatched junction nucleotides: 11. CDR1 and CDR2 (germline): SQVTM, ANQGSEA. The CDR3 contains 14 residues. The CDR3 DNA reads as TGCAGCGTTACTGAGGGACAGGGGCTATTGGGCTACACCTTC. This codes for CSVTEGQGLLGYTF.

This rearrangement joins TRBV6-1 to TRBJ2-5; 9 bases are a match to TRBD2. Germline assignment: CDR1 MNHNS and CDR2 SASEGT. The V gene end was trimmed by 5 bases and the J gene end by 2 bases; junction bases not matched to a gene: 6. The CDR3 spans 15 residues. The CDR3 region is CASSRSGGKQETQYF. In nucleotides, the CDR3 is TGTGCCAGCAGTCGTAGCGGGGGCAAGCAAGAGACCCAGTACTTC.

The chain combines TRBV15 with TRBJ1-4; unclear D gene. The ends were cut back, 0 bases at V and 8 bases at J, with 4 bases in the middle. Germline V CDR1 and CDR2: LNHNV, YYDKDF (reference sequence). The CDR3 loop spans 12 amino acids. The DNA for the CDR3 is TGTGCCACCAGCAGAGATCACGAAAAACTGTTTTTT. Residues: CATSRDHEKLFF.

This clonotype was seen ten or more times. The chain joins TRBV12-3 or TRBV12-4 to TRBJ1-6; weak D call: TRBD1 (6 bases). Trimming left V 3 bases short and J 10 bases short, with 19 bases between. CDR3 length: 16 residues. In nucleotides, the CDR3 is TGTGCCAGCAGTTTGTGGTGGGGGGCAACCCCATCACCCCTCCACTTT. The encoded protein is CASSLWWGATPSPLHF.

Ten or more counts support this clonotype. The chain couples TRBV7-6 to TRBJ1-2, with no clear D. The V gene's germline CDR1 is SGHVS and CDR2 FNYEAQ. The CDR3 is made up of 17 amino acids. Between the trimmed V and J ends, which lost 1 base and 2 bases, there was a span of 17 bases. Here the CDR3 DNA reads TGTGCCAGCAGCTTAGATCGGGCAGGCGGTACCAACTATGGCTACACCTTC. It encodes CASSLDRAGGTNYGYTF.

J is TRBJ2-6 and V is TRBV3-1; D gene unclear. The CDR3 loop spans 17 amino acids. Germline lookup yields CDR1 LGHDT and CDR2 YNNKEL (reference sequence). V was cut by 4 bases and J by 0 bases, with 13 bases left in between. In nucleotides, the CDR3 is TGTGCCAGCAGCCCCGACACTCGTCTCTCTGGGGCCAACGTCCTGACTTTC. Translation gives CASSPDTRLSGANVLTF.

This clonotype was recorded many times. This chain joins TRBV28 and TRBJ2-7; weak D call: TRBD2 (5 bases). V shed 2 bases and J shed 7 bases, with 12 bases lying between them. The germline CDR1 and CDR2 sequences are MDHEN and SYDVKM. This CDR3 comprises 13 residues. This CDR3 reads CASSLTRRKEQYV. CDR3 in DNA: TGTGCCAGCAGTTTAACTAGGAGGAAGGAGCAGTACGTC.